This T cell receptor beta chain comes out of a study of cytomegalovirus exposure and HLA in healthy donors. As concerns this clone: The antigen is unknown.

Study-wide findings and caveats: Later on, analysis showed that most CMV-associated TCR beta chains appeared to be HLA-restricted. CMV serostatus was the only immune exposure information that was available.

The CDR3 runs to 12 residues. From germline, CDR1 is SGHNT and CDR2 YYREEE (reference sequence). V was clipped by 1 base and J by 6 bases, with 5 bases between them. Researchers ran the PCR with 60 Vbeta and 13 Jbeta primers. This table comes from immunoSEQ multiplex PCR, and its TCRdb copy is limited to in-frame clones, with some not included. The table lists about 77,000 clones, around three quarters of them singletons. The origin of this receptor is a man between 40 and 49 years old in good health and CMV-seronegative. The material sequenced was PBMCs. The chain links TRBV5-4 to TRBJ2-1, with D unresolved. Here the CDR3 reads CASSLFVNEQFF. The CDR3 DNA is TGTGCCAGCAGCTTGTTCGTCAATGAGCAGTTCTTC.